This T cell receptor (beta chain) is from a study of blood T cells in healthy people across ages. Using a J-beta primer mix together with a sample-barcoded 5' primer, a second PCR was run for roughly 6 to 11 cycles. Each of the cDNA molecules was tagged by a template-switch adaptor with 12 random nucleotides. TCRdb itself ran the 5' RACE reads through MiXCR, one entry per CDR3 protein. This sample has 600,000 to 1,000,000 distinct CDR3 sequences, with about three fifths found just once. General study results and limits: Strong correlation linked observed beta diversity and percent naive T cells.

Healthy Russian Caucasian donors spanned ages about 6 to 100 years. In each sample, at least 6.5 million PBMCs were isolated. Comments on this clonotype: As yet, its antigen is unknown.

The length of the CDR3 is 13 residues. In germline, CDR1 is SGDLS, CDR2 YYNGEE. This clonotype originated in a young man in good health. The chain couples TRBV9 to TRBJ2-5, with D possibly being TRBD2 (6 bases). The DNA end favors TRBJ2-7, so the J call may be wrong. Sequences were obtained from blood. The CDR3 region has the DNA TGTGCCAGCGGAGGGGAAAAAGTGCACGAGCAGTACTTC. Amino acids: CASGGEKVHEQYF.